The 20 T cell receptor beta chains given below trace back to one sample, sequenced in a study of T cells in Graves' hyperthyroidism and ophthalmopathy. Regions amplified from RNA transcripts were the TCR beta CDR3 regions. Researchers ran a first-round RT-PCR on the TCR CDR3 using the HTBI primer set. TCRdb itself ran the multiplex PCR reads through MiXCR, one entry per CDR3 protein. The repertoire holds hundreds of thousands of distinct CDR3 sequences, with 14% to 15% as singletons. The source material was blood. These receptors were obtained from a woman under 40 with Graves' hyperthyroidism.

This clonotype was found many times. The chain is built from TRBV11-2 and TRBJ1-1, with 8 bases aligning to TRBD1. Trimming cost V 3 bases and J 4 bases; bases outside gene matches: 10. Germline assignment: CDR1 SGHAT and CDR2 FQNNGV. The CDR3 is 16 residues long. DNA for the CDR3: TGTGCCAGCAGCTTGACAGGGGCCCGAAGGAGCACTGAAGCTTTCTTT. Its protein product is CASSLTGARRSTEAFF.

The V and J genes are TRBV7-8 and TRBJ2-7, with 7 bases aligning to TRBD2. This CDR3 spans 14 amino acids. From germline, CDR1 is SGHVS and CDR2 FQNEAQ. The J segment lost 5 bases and the V segment lost 6 bases, leaving 10 bases of the junction unmatched. CDR3 DNA: TGTGCCAGCAGTAAACGGGGGGAAGAGGACGAGCAGTACTTC. It translates to CASSKRGEEDEQYF.

This clonotype was counted ten times or more. The chain uses TRBV30 and TRBJ1-2, with a weak D call TRBD1 (6 bases). With 0 bases removed from V and 0 bases from J, the gap between germline ends came to 11 bases. The CDR3 runs to 15 residues. CDR1 is GTSNPN and CDR2 is SVGIG in the germline V gene (reference sequence). The DNA of the CDR3 is TGTGCCTGGAGTGTACAAAAGGGGGCTAACTATGGCTACACCTTC. Its translation: CAWSVQKGANYGYTF.

This clonotype occurred many times. This chain connects TRBV27 to TRBJ2-7; D gene uncertain. Trimming left V 3 bases short and J 4 bases short, with 13 bases between. There are 14 residues in the CDR3. CDR1 and CDR2 from the germline V gene are MNHEY and SMNVEV (reference sequence). CDR3 region: CASSLMAERYEQYF. The DNA for the CDR3 is TGTGCCAGCAGTTTGATGGCGGAAAGGTACGAGCAGTACTTC.

This clonotype was counted ten times or more. The chain has TRBV18 and TRBJ2-1, with a tentative D call TRBD2 (5 bases). This CDR3 spans 16 amino acids. V was shortened by 0 bases and J by 0 bases, with 9 bases between the two germline ends. Germline V gene data show CDR1 as KGHSH and CDR2 as LQKENI. CDR3: CASSPPYGSSYNEQFF. The CDR3 DNA reads as TGTGCCAGCTCACCACCGTATGGGAGCTCCTACAATGAGCAGTTCTTC. Supplemented by reference TRBV18 and TRBJ2-1, the full variable domain reads NAGVMQNPRHLVRRRGQEARLRCSPMKGHSHVYWYRQLPEEGLKFMVYLQKENIIDESGMPKERFSAEFPKEGPSILRIQQVVRGDSAAYFCASSPPYGSSYNEQFFGPGTRLTVL.

This clonotype has a count of ten or more. This chain links TRBV11-2 with TRBJ1-1; D might be TRBD1 (6 bases). The V end lost 2 bases, the J end lost 1 base, and 11 bases lay between the germline ends. This CDR3 contains 15 residues. CDR1 is SGHAT and CDR2 is FQNNGV in the germline V gene. This chain's CDR3 is CASSLYRGANTEAFF. For the CDR3, the DNA is TGTGCCAGCAGCTTATATAGGGGGGCGAACACTGAAGCTTTCTTT.

This rearrangement joins TRBV24-1 to TRBJ1-2; possibly TRBD1 for D (6 bases). CDR1 KGHDR and CDR2 SFDVKD come from the germline V gene. The CDR3 consists of 14 residues. Trimming removed 5 bases at V and 5 bases at J, with 14 bases between. This chain's CDR3 is CATSAPGQLYGYTF. The CDR3 DNA sequence: TGTGCCACCAGTGCCCCCGGACAGCTGTATGGCTACACCTTC.

This clonotype was counted only a few times. The CDR3 loop is CAISETSPGLFFETQYF. The CDR3 DNA reads as TGTGCCATCAGTGAGACTTCTCCGGGACTCTTCTTCGAGACCCAGTACTTC. This sequence joins TRBV10-3 and TRBJ2-5; D is possibly TRBD2 (6 bases). The CDR3 contains 17 residues. Trimming cost V 2 bases and J 5 bases, with 21 bases left between them. Per the germline V gene, CDR1 is ENHRY and CDR2 is SYGVKD.

This clonotype has at least ten counts. The V gene is TRBV18, the J gene TRBJ2-5; 10 nucleotides match TRBD2. Germline CDR1 and CDR2: KGHSH and LQKENI. The V gene end was trimmed by 4 bases and the J gene end by 5 bases; junction bases not matched to a gene: 16. This CDR3 region has 18 residues. The DNA of the CDR3 is TGTGCCAGCTCACGACTGACTAGCGGGCCCTCCCAAGGGGAGACCCAGTACTTC. It is translated as CASSRLTSGPSQGETQYF.

V and J are TRBV24-1 and TRBJ2-3; 9 nucleotides line up with TRBD1. This CDR3 has 15 residues. Trimming at V came to 10 bases and at J to 4 bases, leaving 11 bases not matched to a gene. Germline CDR1 and CDR2: KGHDR and SFDVKD. CDR3: CATATTGGKADTQYF. CDR3 sequence (DNA): TGTGCCACTGCAACGACAGGGGGAAAGGCAGATACGCAGTATTTT.

The CDR3 here is CASSQIGQGANEQFF. CDR3 nucleotide sequence: TGTGCCAGCAGCCAGATAGGACAGGGGGCGAATGAGCAGTTCTTC. This sequence joins TRBV4-2 and TRBJ2-1; TRBD1 agrees at 11 bases. Per the germline V gene, CDR1 is LGHNA and CDR2 is YNFKEQ. Trimming took 3 bases from V and 7 from J; bases not matched to a gene: 5. The CDR3 has 15 amino acids.

This clonotype occurred many times. V gene TRBV2 combines with J gene TRBJ2-1; D might be TRBD2 (5 bases). This CDR3 comprises 15 residues. The germline gives CDR1 SNHLY, CDR2 FYNNEI. V was shortened by 2 bases and J by 0 bases, with 8 bases between the two germline ends. CDR3 in amino acids: CASSEKRSSYNEQFF. The CDR3 DNA sequence: TGTGCCAGCAGTGAAAAGCGGAGCTCCTACAATGAGCAGTTCTTC. The full variable domain, its missing parts supplied by reference TRBV2 and TRBJ2-1, is EPEVTQTPSHQVTQMGQEVILRCVPISNHLYFYWYRQILGQKVEFLVSFYNNEISEKSEIFDDQFSVERPDGSNFTLKIRSTKLEDSAMYFCASSEKRSSYNEQFFGPGTRLTVL.

This chain joins TRBV5-1 and TRBJ2-5; the match to TRBD1 covers 11 bases. Trimming at V came to 4 bases and at J to 7 bases, leaving 6 bases not matched to a gene. The germline CDR1 and CDR2 sequences are SGHRS and YFSETQ. There are 14 residues in the CDR3. CDR3 region: CASSTGQGVGTQYF. CDR3 coding DNA: TGCGCCAGCAGCACGGGACAGGGGGTTGGGACCCAGTACTTC. The complete variable domain, with remaining parts taken from reference TRBV5-1 and TRBJ2-5, reads KAGVTQTPRYLIKTRGQQVTLSCSPISGHRSVSWYQQTPGQGLQFLFEYFSETQRNKGNFPGRFSGRQFSNSRSEMNVSTLELGDSALYLCASSTGQGVGTQYFGPGTRLLVL.

This clonotype was seen many times. This chain connects TRBV18 to TRBJ1-6; no clear D. The V and J ends lost 1 base and 3 bases respectively, with 7 bases between them. The length of the CDR3 is 15 residues. Germline-derived CDR1 and CDR2 are KGHSH and LQKENI. The CDR3, as DNA: TGTGCCAGCTCACCACGACGCGACTATAATTCACCCCTCCACTTT. Translation: CASSPRRDYNSPLHF.

Many counts were recorded for this clonotype. The rearrangement joins TRBV6-2 or TRBV6-3 to TRBJ1-5, with D possibly being TRBD1 (5 bases). The CDR3 has 16 residues. Germline lookup yields CDR1 MNHEY and CDR2 SVGEGT. V dropped 6 bases and J dropped 3 bases, with 18 bases sitting between them. The CDR3 DNA is TGTGCCAGCAGCGACCCCGGGGCAGGTACCAATCAGCCCCAGCATTTT. It encodes CASSDPGAGTNQPQHF.

This clonotype came up many times. The chain recombines TRBV4-2 with TRBJ2-1, with D tentatively TRBD2 (7 bases). Germline lookup yields CDR1 LGHNA and CDR2 YNFKEQ. V was trimmed by 1 base and J by 5 bases, leaving 18 bases between them. This CDR3 spans 17 amino acids. CDR3 bases: TGTGCCAGCAGCCAAGGACCTGCGGGGGCGGGGCACAATGAGCAGTTCTTC. Its protein is CASSQGPAGAGHNEQFF.

In its sample, this clonotype was seen a few times. The V and J genes are TRBV18 and TRBJ1-2; D unresolved. Germline V gene data show CDR1 as KGHSH and CDR2 as LQKENI. V shed 2 bases and J shed 4 bases, with 11 bases lying between them. This CDR3 spans 14 amino acids. In DNA form, the CDR3 reads TGTGCCAGCTCACCAGGGGAAAATGGCTATGGCTACACCTTC. It codes for CASSPGENGYGYTF.

The chain recombines TRBV5-1 with TRBJ2-2; 10 nucleotides agree with TRBD1. V lost 3 bases to trimming and J lost 4 bases; unmatched junction nucleotides: 3. This CDR3 is 15 amino acids long. The V gene's germline CDR1 is SGHRS and CDR2 YFSETQ. The DNA of the CDR3 is TGCGCCAGCAGCTGGGGACAGGGGTCCACCGGGGAGCTGTTTTTT. It yields the protein CASSWGQGSTGELFF.

The chain links TRBV2 to TRBJ1-4; 7 bases align to TRBD1. The V segment lost 6 bases and the J segment 10 bases; nucleotides outside the gene matches: 14. Germline V lookup: CDR1 SNHLY, CDR2 FYNNEI. CDR3 length: 15 amino acids. The DNA of the CDR3 is TGTGCCAGCAGCGTCGAGGGGGCGGTCAGCGGAAAACTGTTTTTT. Its translation is CASSVEGAVSGKLFF. The full variable domain, in which reference TRBV2 and TRBJ1-4 provide the parts outside the CDR3, is EPEVTQTPSHQVTQMGQEVILRCVPISNHLYFYWYRQILGQKVEFLVSFYNNEISEKSEIFDDQFSVERPDGSNFTLKIRSTKLEDSAMYFCASSVEGAVSGKLFFGSGTQLSVL.

This clonotype was detected only a few times. V gene TRBV5-1 combines with J gene TRBJ2-1, with 16 bases fitting TRBD2. V shed 4 bases and J 7 bases; nucleotides not matched to a gene: 5. This CDR3 contains 16 residues. Per the germline V gene, CDR1 is SGHRS and CDR2 is YFSETQ. CDR3 residues: CASSPGTSGRENEQFF. CDR3 in DNA: TGCGCCAGCAGCCCCGGGACTAGCGGGAGGGAGAATGAGCAGTTCTTC.